This T cell receptor beta chain was recovered during a study of CD8+ T cells in alopecia areata. Study-wide points: Sharing of TCRs across patients appeared less clear than in mice, possibly for HLA-related reasons.

This sample's treatment: oral pan-JAK inhibitor, 5-10 mg twice daily. Researchers gathered lesional scalp punch biopsies and peripheral blood from patients with alopecia areata. The authors extracted RNA and reverse transcribed it into cDNA as the sequencing template. Using immunoSEQ multiplex PCR, the repertoire was profiled, and TCRdb retains in-frame clones only, with some absent. Of 60,000 to 85,000 clones in the sample, approximately 72% were seen once. Concerning this clone: Its specificity is not known.

The sample in question was CD8+ T cells sorted from blood, obtained at week 24, from a patient treated with tofacitinib. This receptor was obtained from a human donor with alopecia areata.

CDR3 DNA: TGTGCCAGCAGCTTAGTGGGGTATTGGCGAACTGAAGCTTTCTTT. Translated, it gives CASSLVGYWRTEAFF. The V gene is TRBV7-9, the J gene TRBJ1-1, with D uncertain. Germline V lookup: CDR1 SEHNR, CDR2 FQNEAQ (reference sequence). Trimming removed 1 base from V and 5 bases from J, with 14 bases in between. The CDR3 is made up of 15 amino acids.